These 9 T cell receptor beta chains came from one sample sequenced in a study of Ad26.COV2.S vaccination and SARS-CoV-2 variants. The treatment was: approximately 18 received Ad26.COV2.S at low or high dose, single or two shots; several received placebo; per-sample allocation not given. Following the first vaccine or placebo injection, samples were taken on day 63. Method: immunoSEQ multiplex PCR; TCRdb's copy keeps in-frame clones and lacks some. This table holds hundreds of thousands of clones, under 90% found once. The sequences come from peripheral blood, collected in a trial of Ad26.COV2.S vaccine versus placebo. These receptors came from a person aged 18-60 years who received the Ad26.COV2.S COVID-19 vaccine or a placebo.

This clone was observed a few times. The genes are TRBV5-1 and TRBJ1-3, with a possible D match to TRBD1 (5 bases). Trimming removed 3 bases at V and 4 bases at J, with 11 bases between. CDR1 is SGHRS, CDR2 YFSETQ, per germline. The CDR3 sequence is 14 residues long. DNA of the CDR3: TGCGCCAGCAGCTGGGACCGAGGAGGAAACACCATATATTTT. Its translation is CASSWDRGGNTIYF. The variable domain in full, completed from reference TRBV5-1 and TRBJ1-3, reads KAGVTQTPRYLIKTRGQQVTLSCSPISGHRSVSWYQQTPGQGLQFLFEYFSETQRNKGNFPGRFSGRQFSNSRSEMNVSTLELGDSALYLCASSWDRGGNTIYFGEGSWLTVV.

This chain links TRBV6-2 or TRBV6-3 with TRBJ1-5; D is unclear. Trimming removed 5 bases from V and 4 bases from J, with 6 bases in between. Germline V CDR1 and CDR2: MNHEY, SVGEGT. The CDR3 runs to 12 residues. The CDR3 bases are TGTGCCAGCAGTAAGGGAAATCAGCCCCAGCATTTT. Its translation: CASSKGNQPQHF.

The chain joins TRBV30 to TRBJ1-1; D is unclear. V dropped 4 bases and J dropped 8 bases, with 20 bases sitting between them. The CDR3 covers 14 residues. Germline CDR1 GTSNPN, CDR2 SVGIG (reference sequence). Here the CDR3 reads CAWIPTGLRLEAFF. The CDR3 coding sequence is TGTGCCTGGATCCCTACCGGGTTGCGCTTGGAAGCTTTCTTT.

This chain joins TRBV5-5 and TRBJ2-7; no reliable D call. CDR1 and CDR2 (germline): SGHKS, YYEKEE (reference sequence). The CDR3 is made up of 14 amino acids. Trimming took 3 bases from V and 0 from J, leaving 10 bases between them. CDR3: CASSYSPNSYEQYF. The CDR3 nucleotides are TGTGCCAGCAGCTATAGTCCGAACTCCTACGAGCAGTACTTC.

The chain combines TRBV18 with TRBJ1-3, with D maybe TRBD1 (5 bases). The CDR3 consists of 14 residues. Germline lookup yields CDR1 KGHSH and CDR2 LQKENI. The V end lost 3 bases, the J end lost 2 bases, and 8 bases lay between the germline ends. CDR3 residues: CASSPEGAGNTIYF. The CDR3 coding sequence is TGTGCCAGCTCACCGGAAGGGGCTGGAAACACCATATATTTT. The complete variable domain, with remaining parts taken from reference TRBV18 and TRBJ1-3, reads NAGVMQNPRHLVRRRGQEARLRCSPMKGHSHVYWYRQLPEEGLKFMVYLQKENIIDESGMPKERFSAEFPKEGPSILRIQQVVRGDSAAYFCASSPEGAGNTIYFGEGSWLTVV.

This rearrangement joins TRBV7-2 to TRBJ2-1; D may be TRBD1 or TRBD2 (7 bases each). The CDR3 spans 15 residues. V was clipped by 5 bases and J by 8 bases, with 19 bases between them. Germline V lookup: CDR1 SGHTA, CDR2 FQGNSA. CDR3 sequence reads: CASSHRRGGGDEQFF. In DNA form, the CDR3 reads TGTGCCAGCAGCCATCGACGGGGAGGGGGCGATGAGCAGTTCTTC. Filled out from reference TRBV7-2 and TRBJ2-1, the complete variable domain reads GAGVSQSPSNKVTEKGKDVELRCDPISGHTALYWYRQSLGQGLEFLIYFQGNSAPDKSGLPSDRFSAERTGGSVSTLTIQRTQQEDSAVYLCASSHRRGGGDEQFFGPGTRLTVL.

The chain's CDR3 is CASSRIGRVVTNEKLFF. Here the CDR3 DNA reads TGCGCCAGCAGCAGGATCGGCAGAGTGGTGACTAATGAAAAACTGTTTTTT. The chain joins TRBV5-1 to TRBJ1-4; D unresolved. The CDR3 is made up of 17 amino acids. Germline-derived CDR1 and CDR2 are SGHRS and YFSETQ. V dropped 4 bases and J dropped 2 bases, with 18 bases sitting between them.

Note on this clone: At one of its ends the junction is not consistent with the germline gene, which may arise from a read error. The chain recombines TRBV6-5 with TRBJ1-1; D uncertain. Germline V gene sequence: CDR1 MNHEY, CDR2 SVGAGI. The CDR3 runs to 15 residues. The CDR3: CASSISWIENTEAFF. The CDR3 nucleotides read TGTGCCAGCAGTATTTCGTGGATAGAGAACACTGAGGCTTTCTTT.

This sequence joins TRBV6-5 and TRBJ1-6; no clear D. There are 14 residues in the CDR3. Germline lookup yields CDR1 MNHEY and CDR2 SVGAGI. The V gene lost 8 bases and the J gene lost 6 bases, with 14 bases spanning the gap. CDR3 nucleotide sequence: TGTGCCAGCCGATTCGGGCGGATTAATTCACCCCTCCACTTT. Translation: CASRFGRINSPLHF.